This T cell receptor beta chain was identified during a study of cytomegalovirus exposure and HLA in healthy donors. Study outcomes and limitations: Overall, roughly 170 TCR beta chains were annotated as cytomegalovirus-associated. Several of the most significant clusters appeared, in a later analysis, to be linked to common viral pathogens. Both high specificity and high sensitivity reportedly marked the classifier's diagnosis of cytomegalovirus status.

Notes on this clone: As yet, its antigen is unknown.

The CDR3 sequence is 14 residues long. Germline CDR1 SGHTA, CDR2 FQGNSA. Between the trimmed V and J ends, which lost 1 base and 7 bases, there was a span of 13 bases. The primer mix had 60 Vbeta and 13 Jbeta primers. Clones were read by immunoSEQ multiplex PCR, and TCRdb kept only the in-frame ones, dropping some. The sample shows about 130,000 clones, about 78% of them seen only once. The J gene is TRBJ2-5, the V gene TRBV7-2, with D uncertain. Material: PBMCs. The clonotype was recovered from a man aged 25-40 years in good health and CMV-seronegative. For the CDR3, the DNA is TGTGCCAGCAGCTTAGGCCCCCTGAGAAGGACCCAGTACTTC. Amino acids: CASSLGPLRRTQYF.